The source of this T cell receptor (beta chain) is a study of T cells after posttransplantation cyclophosphamide. A word on this clone: The target antigen is unknown.

Study outcomes and limitations: Blood and skin or GI T cell repertoires showed limited TRB overlap. Donor CD8+ memory clones often dominated recipient blood repertoires at later times. Recipient CMV seropositivity and CMV reactivation strongly tracked TRB clonality.

CDR3 length: 14 residues. Germline CDR1 reads MNHEY; CDR2 reads SMNVEV (reference sequence). V was cut by 4 bases and J by 5 bases, with 14 bases left in between. The data were produced by immunoSEQ multiplex PCR, yet TCRdb's version contains in-frame clones alone and is incomplete. This sample carries fewer than 30,000 clones, roughly 86% of them seen once, and the ten largest clones take around 6.5%. The source is a woman aged 60-70 years with a blood cancer, CMV-positive, and with a related stem cell donor. The sample consisted of PBMCs. The rearrangement uses TRBV27 and TRBJ1-1; possible D gene TRBD1, 6 bases. CDR3 amino acids: CASSYQGMGTEAFF. The CDR3, as DNA: TGTGCCAGCAGTTATCAGGGGATGGGGACTGAAGCTTTCTTT.